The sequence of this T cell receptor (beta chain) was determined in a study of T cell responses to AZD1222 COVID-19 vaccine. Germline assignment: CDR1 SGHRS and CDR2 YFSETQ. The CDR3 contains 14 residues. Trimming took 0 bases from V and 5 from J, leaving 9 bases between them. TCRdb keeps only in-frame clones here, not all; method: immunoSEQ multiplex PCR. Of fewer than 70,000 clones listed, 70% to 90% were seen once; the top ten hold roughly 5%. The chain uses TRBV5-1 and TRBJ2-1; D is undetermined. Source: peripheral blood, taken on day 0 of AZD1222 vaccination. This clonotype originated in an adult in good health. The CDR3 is CASSLVQIDNEQFF. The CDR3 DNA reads TGCGCCAGCAGCTTGGTACAGATTGACAATGAGCAGTTCTTC.